The TCR beta chain described here comes from a study of Ad26.COV2.S vaccination and SARS-CoV-2 variants. The study's findings and limits: Spike-specific CD8+ and CD4+ T cell responses reportedly showed substantial breadth after vaccination. It was vaccine recipients, not placebo recipients, who had the higher spike-specific TCR breadth. Total T cell responses, in the TCR breadth and depth analyses, may have been underestimated.

Treatment given: some 20 received Ad26.COV2.S at low or high dose, single or two shots; about 5 received placebo; per-sample allocation not given. At day 63 after the first vaccine or placebo injection, samples were drawn. V was pared by 0 bases and J by 5 bases, with 5 bases between. The CDR3 totals 13 residues. From germline, CDR1 is SGHDN and CDR2 FVKESK. About this clone itself: What it binds is not known. The sample has other DNA sequences that encode this CDR3 too.

Measured with immunoSEQ multiplex PCR; TCRdb has only the in-frame clones, and not every one. In the table there are some 500,000 clones, approximately 89% of which are singletons. The rearrangement uses TRBV14 and TRBJ1-5; D unresolved. This receptor was taken from a person between 18 and 65 years old who received the Ad26.COV2.S COVID-19 vaccine or a placebo. The sample consisted of peripheral blood, taken in a trial of Ad26.COV2.S vaccine versus placebo. The CDR3 region is CASSQDLDQPQHF. The CDR3 nucleotides are TGTGCCAGCAGCCAAGATTTGGATCAGCCCCAGCATTTT.